The sample holds a few counts of the clone carrying this TCR beta chain. These data belong to a study of T-cell reconstitution after alpha-beta-depleted transplantation in children. V was clipped by 8 bases and J by 1 base, with 26 bases between them. The CDR3 is 18 residues long. Using unique molecular identifiers, the investigators prepared the TCRbeta library. One entry per CDR3 protein results from TCRdb running MiXCR on the PCR reads. The sample gives around 96,000 distinct CDR3 sequences, 10% to 15% of which show up once; more than 11% is in the top ten. The gene calls are TRBV12-3 or TRBV12-4 and TRBJ2-5; the D gene is possibly TRBD1 (6 bases). This specimen consisted of PBMCs from the stem cell graft donor, obtained from the stem cell graft. The receptor comes from a human donor who donated a stem cell graft to a child with inherited bone marrow failure. This CDR3 reads CASGPRDGSLGAQETQYF. CDR3 DNA sequence: TGTGCCAGCGGCCCACGGGACGGATCTTTGGGGGCCCAAGAGACCCAGTACTTC.